These T cell receptor beta chains were read from a single sample in a study of shared clonotypes between healthy human individuals. Measured with immunoSEQ multiplex PCR; TCRdb has only the in-frame clones, and not every one. Of around 1.1 million clones detected, about 80% appear once; the ten largest clones hold 0.6% to 0.75%. The sample taken for sequencing was memory CD4+ T cells from PBMCs. Source of these receptors: a man in his late teens or twenties in good health. Some clones in this sample may be carry-over from other donors' samples. Each CDR3 is given with its conserved first and last residue. The order of the fields is V gene, J gene, D gene, clone size, CDR3 protein, CDR3 DNA. The D gene is left open where the match is weak. A row's size may be missing; if present it is once, few, many or a size class.

TRBV9	TRBJ1-3	TRBD1	NA	CASSLQGANSGNTIYF	TGTGCCAGCAGCTTACAGGGGGCGAACTCTGGAAACACCATATATTTT
TRBV28	TRBJ1-4	NA	NA	CASSPPGSQGEKLFF	TGTGCCAGCAGTCCCCCGGGGTCTCAGGGGGAAAAACTGTTTTTT
TRBV5-4	TRBJ2-5	TRBD1	NA	CASSPPGQGRETQYF	TGTGCCAGCAGCCCTCCGGGACAGGGGCGAGAGACCCAGTACTTC
TRBV9	TRBJ2-3	TRBD2	NA	CASSGSLAGPTDTQYF	TGTGCCAGCAGCGGATCCCTAGCGGGCCCCACAGATACGCAGTATTTT
TRBV7-8	TRBJ2-7	TRBD1	NA	CASSLKTGSSYEQYF	TGTGCCAGCAGCTTGAAGACAGGGTCTTCCTACGAGCAGTACTTC
TRBV2	TRBJ2-2	TRBD1	few	CASSRDRGAGELFF	TGTGCCAGCAGCCGGGACAGGGGAGCCGGGGAGCTGTTTTTT
TRBV2	TRBJ2-3	TRBD1	NA	CAATGQGSTDTQYF	TGTGCCGCGACGGGACAGGGGAGCACAGATACGCAGTATTTT
TRBV27	TRBJ1-2	NA	NA	CASSSVGTTKGGYTF	TGTGCCAGCAGTTCCGTCGGGACGACGAAGGGTGGCTACACCTTC
TRBV10-3	TRBJ1-1	NA	once	CAISESTGLNTEAFF	TGTGCCATCAGTGAGTCGACGGGCCTTAACACTGAAGCTTTCTTT
TRBV5-1	TRBJ2-2	TRBD1	NA	CASSTSPLGQGASTGELFF	TGCGCCAGCAGCACCTCACCTCTTGGACAGGGGGCGTCCACCGGGGAGCTGTTTTTT
TRBV4-2	TRBJ2-4	NA	NA	CASSQDLGFLDIQYF	TGTGCCAGCAGCCAAGATTTGGGGTTTTTGGACATTCAGTACTTC
TRBV4-3	TRBJ2-7	NA	many	CASSQFAGPYEQYF	TGCGCCAGCAGCCAATTTGCGGGGCCCTACGAGCAGTACTTC
TRBV27	TRBJ2-7	NA	NA	CASSLRDGSYEQYF	TGTGCCAGCAGTCTACGGGACGGCTCCTACGAGCAGTACTTC
TRBV5-4	TRBJ2-1	NA	NA	CASSFRQSSYNEQFF	TGTGCCAGCAGCTTTCGACAGAGCTCCTACAATGAGCAGTTCTTC
TRBV6-9	TRBJ2-5	NA	NA	CASSYWRASSRGRKTQYF	TGTGCCAGCAGTTATTGGCGGGCTAGCAGCCGCGGCAGGAAGACCCAGTACTTC
TRBV7-2	TRBJ1-3	NA	NA	CASSLAVGNTIYF	TGTGCCAGCAGCTTAGCGGTTGGAAACACCATATATTTT
TRBV11-2	TRBJ2-3	TRBD2	NA	CASSSYIAGGSTDTQYF	TGTGCCAGCAGCTCCTATATAGCGGGAGGTAGCACAGATACGCAGTATTTT
TRBV30	TRBJ1-4	TRBD1	NA	CAWSAGTGDEKLFF	TGTGCCTGGAGTGCGGGGACAGGGGATGAAAAACTGTTTTTT
TRBV2	TRBJ1-1	NA	few	CASSGPGAGDTEAFF	TGTGCCAGCAGTGGGCCCGGGGCAGGGGATACTGAAGCTTTCTTT
TRBV19	TRBJ2-7	NA	NA	CASSHKLWHSQARYYEQYF	TGTGCCAGTAGCCATAAACTCTGGCATTCTCAAGCCCGATACTACGAGCAGTACTTC
TRBV20-1	TRBJ1-1	NA	NA	CSASILTEAFF	TGCAGTGCTAGCATCTTAACTGAAGCTTTCTTT
TRBV5-4	TRBJ2-7	NA	NA	CASSLDSRNEQYF	TGTGCCAGCAGCTTGGACAGTCGGAACGAGCAGTACTTC
TRBV5-6	TRBJ2-5	TRBD1	NA	CASSQPGGAETQYF	TGTGCCAGCAGCCAACCAGGGGGCGCGGAGACCCAGTACTTC
TRBV30	TRBJ2-5	NA	NA	CAWGTGVRETQYF	TGTGCCTGGGGGACCGGGGTTAGAGAGACCCAGTACTTC
TRBV5-1	TRBJ1-3	NA	NA	CASSQQGFDSGNTIYF	TGCGCCAGCAGCCAACAGGGTTTCGACTCTGGAAACACCATATATTTT
TRBV5-1	TRBJ2-7	TRBD1	NA	CASSTGQVGYEQYF	TGCGCCAGCAGCACAGGACAGGTAGGGTACGAGCAGTACTTC
TRBV25-1	TRBJ1-1	NA	NA	CASSEYGGNTEAFF	TGTGCCAGCAGTGAATATGGGGGGAACACTGAAGCTTTCTTT
TRBV5-1	TRBJ2-2	TRBD2	NA	CASSSSGTSGTGELFF	TGCGCCAGCAGCTCTTCCGGGACTAGCGGCACCGGGGAGCTGTTTTTT
TRBV28	TRBJ1-5	NA	NA	CASSLLPVGGSNQPQHF	TGTGCCAGCAGTTTACTGCCAGTTGGGGGAAGCAATCAGCCCCAGCATTTT
TRBV9	TRBJ2-2	TRBD2	NA	CASSVATSGRAGSYTGELFF	TGTGCCAGCAGCGTAGCGACTAGCGGGAGGGCCGGGTCATACACCGGGGAGCTGTTTTTT
TRBV28	TRBJ2-4	NA	NA	CASSLVGAIQYF	TGTGCCAGCAGTTTGGTAGGGGCCATTCAGTACTTC
TRBV27	TRBJ1-5	NA	NA	CASSSSLSNQPQHF	TGTGCCAGCAGTTCTTCCTTAAGCAATCAGCCCCAGCATTTT
TRBV5-1	TRBJ1-2	NA	NA	CASSLALRSLATASF	TGCGCCAGCAGCTTGGCCCTTCGTTCGCTGGCGACGGCGTCCTTC
TRBV7-2	TRBJ1-5	NA	NA	CASSLTAVGADQPQHF	TGTGCCAGCAGCTTAACGGCCGTGGGCGCGGATCAGCCCCAGCATTTT
TRBV10-3	TRBJ2-3	NA	many	CAISESSSGGGDTQYF	TGTGCCATCAGTGAGTCGTCTAGCGGAGGGGGGGATACGCAGTATTTT
TRBV7-8	TRBJ2-3	NA	few	CASSPGRSTDTQYF	TGTGCCAGCAGCCCCGGACGGAGCACAGATACGCAGTATTTT
TRBV20-1	TRBJ2-1	TRBD2	few	CSASGPGTRIF	TGCAGTGCTTCGGGGCCCGGGACTAGAATCTTC
TRBV5-1	TRBJ2-7	TRBD2	NA	CASSLGTSGSSYEQYF	TGCGCCAGCAGCTTGGGGACTAGCGGGAGCTCCTACGAGCAGTACTTC
TRBV5-6	TRBJ2-3	TRBD1	NA	CASSWTGWRTHTDTQYF	TGTGCCAGCAGCTGGACAGGGTGGCGGACCCACACAGATACGCAGTATTTT
TRBV18	TRBJ2-5	NA	NA	CASSPNVGGLGETQYF	TGTGCCAGCTCACCTAACGTTGGGGGGCTAGGAGAGACCCAGTACTTC
TRBV13	TRBJ2-1	NA	NA	CASSTRPDTYNEQFF	TGTGCCAGCAGCACTCGACCGGATACCTACAATGAGCAGTTCTTC
TRBV28	TRBJ2-2	TRBD1	NA	CASIWTGGTGELFF	TGTGCCAGCATCTGGACAGGGGGTACCGGGGAGCTGTTTTTT
TRBV12-5	TRBJ2-6	TRBD1	NA	CASGPGQAGANVLTF	TGTGCTAGTGGCCCCGGACAGGCTGGGGCCAACGTCCTGACTTTC
TRBV4-1	TRBJ2-3	NA	few	CASSPTELGDTQYF	TGCGCCAGCAGCCCCACAGAATTGGGGGATACGCAGTATTTT
TRBV9	TRBJ1-2	NA	once	CASSVGVTNYGYTF	TGTGCCAGCAGCGTTGGGGTAACGAACTATGGCTACACCTTC
TRBV11-2	TRBJ2-3	TRBD2	NA	CASSPWAGEADTQYF	TGTGCCAGCAGCCCGTGGGCGGGAGAAGCAGATACGCAGTATTTT
TRBV29-1	TRBJ2-3	NA	NA	CSVFPATDTQYF	TGCAGCGTTTTCCCAGCCACAGATACGCAGTATTTT
TRBV5-4	TRBJ2-2	TRBD1	NA	CASSPGQGYTGELFF	TGTGCCAGCAGCCCGGGACAGGGGTACACCGGGGAGCTGTTTTTT
TRBV29-1	TRBJ2-5	NA	NA	CSVRSGRETQYF	TGCAGCGTTCGTAGCGGACGGGAGACCCAGTACTTC
TRBV5-8	TRBJ2-1	NA	NA	CASSFANEQFF	TGTGCCAGCAGCTTTGCAAATGAGCAGTTCTTC
TRBV11-2	TRBJ1-4	NA	many	CASSRVARVGEKLFF	TGTGCCAGCAGCCGGGTAGCCAGGGTGGGCGAAAAACTGTTTTTT
TRBV7-8	TRBJ2-3	TRBD2	NA	CASSFGRGTDTQYF	TGTGCCAGCAGCTTCGGGAGGGGCACAGATACGCAGTATTTT
TRBV7-9	TRBJ1-2	NA	few	CASSLGYSRYGYTF	TGTGCCAGCAGCTTAGGTTACAGTCGCTATGGCTACACCTTC
TRBV9	TRBJ2-2	NA	NA	CASSVGVGGKGSTGELFF	TGTGCCAGCAGCGTAGGGGTAGGCGGGAAAGGATCGACCGGGGAGCTGTTTTTT
TRBV6-5	TRBJ2-7	TRBD2	once	CATLRAGGEREQYF	TGTGCCACCCTCCGAGCGGGAGGAGAGCGCGAGCAGTACTTC
TRBV11-3	TRBJ2-1	NA	NA	CASSLRRGRSYNEQFF	TGTGCCAGCAGCTTACGGCGGGGCAGGTCCTACAATGAGCAGTTCTTC